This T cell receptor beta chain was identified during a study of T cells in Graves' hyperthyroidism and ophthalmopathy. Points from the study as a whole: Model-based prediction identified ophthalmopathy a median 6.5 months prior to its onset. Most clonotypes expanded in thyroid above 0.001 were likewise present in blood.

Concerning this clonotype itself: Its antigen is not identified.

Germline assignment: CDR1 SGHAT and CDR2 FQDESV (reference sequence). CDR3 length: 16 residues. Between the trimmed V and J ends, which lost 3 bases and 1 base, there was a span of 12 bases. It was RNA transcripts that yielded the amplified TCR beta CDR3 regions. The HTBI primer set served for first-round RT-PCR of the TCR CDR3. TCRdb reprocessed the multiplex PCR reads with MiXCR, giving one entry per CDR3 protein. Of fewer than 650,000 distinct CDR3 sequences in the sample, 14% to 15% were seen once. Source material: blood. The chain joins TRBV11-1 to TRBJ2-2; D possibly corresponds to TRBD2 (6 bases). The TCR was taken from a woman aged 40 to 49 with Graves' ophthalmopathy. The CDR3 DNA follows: TGTGCCAGCAGCTTCCCGGCGACTAGGAACACCGGGGAGCTGTTTTTT. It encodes CASSFPATRNTGELFF.